Below, 21 T cell receptor beta chains from the same sample are listed, as sequenced in a study of patients with pleural tuberculosis. TCRdb used MiXCR to reprocess the reads, holding one entry per CDR3 protein. Of about 50,000 distinct CDR3 sequences in the sample, around 7% are singletons; the top ten hold roughly 15%. These receptor sequences come from a human donor with pleural tuberculosis.

This clonotype was recorded many times. The J gene is TRBJ2-5, the V gene TRBV3-1; D possibly uses TRBD1 or TRBD2 (5 bases each). With 4 bases removed from V and 2 bases from J, the gap between germline ends came to 11 bases. Germline CDR1 reads LGHDT; CDR2 reads YNNKEL (reference sequence). There are 14 residues in the CDR3. The CDR3 is CASSPGTDQETQYF. CDR3 nucleotides: TGTGCCAGCAGCCCCGGGACGGATCAAGAGACCCAGTACTTC.

Ten or more counts support this clonotype. V gene TRBV27 combines with J gene TRBJ1-2; D is unclear. Germline CDR1 reads MNHEY; CDR2 reads SMNVEV (reference sequence). The CDR3 sequence is 17 residues long. V was clipped by 0 bases and J by 0 bases, with 14 bases between them. The CDR3 protein is CASSLSFALSANYGYTF. The CDR3, as DNA: TGTGCCAGCAGTTTATCTTTCGCCCTCAGTGCTAACTATGGCTACACCTTC.

Regarding this clonotype: A much larger clone lies a single base off, so this may be a read error. The chain uses TRBV11-2 and TRBJ2-5; D remains ambiguous. Germline-derived CDR1 and CDR2 are SGHAT and FQNNGV. The CDR3 is 14 amino acids. The CDR3 DNA reads TGTGCCAGCAGCTTAGATTGGTCTCAAGAGGCCCAGTACTTC. Translating gives CASSLDWSQEAQYF. Based on the CDR3 plus reference TRBV11-2 and TRBJ2-5, the full variable domain is EAGVAQSPRYKIIEKRQSVAFWCNPISGHATLYWYQQILGQGPKLLIQFQNNGVVDDSQLPKDRFSAERLKGVDSTLKIQPAKLEDSAVYLCASSLDWSQEAQYFGPGTRLLVL.

Many counts were recorded for this clonotype. V gene TRBV7-2 combines with J gene TRBJ1-6; D gene unclear. The V and J ends lost 0 bases and 7 bases respectively, with 4 bases between them. Germline V gene sequence: CDR1 SGHTA, CDR2 FQGNSA. The CDR3 extends over 13 amino acids. The CDR3 protein is CASSLAGNSPLHF. In DNA, the CDR3 is TGTGCCAGCAGCTTAGCTGGGAATTCACCCCTCCACTTT.

Ten or more counts support this clonotype. The chain is built from TRBV2 and TRBJ2-3, with D uncertain. The germline V gene encodes CDR1 SNHLY and CDR2 FYNNEI. V lost 6 bases and J lost 4, with 11 bases in between. The CDR3 totals 13 residues. The CDR3, as DNA: TGTGCCAGCAGCGACTCTAGGGCAGATACGCAGTATTTT. Its translation is CASSDSRADTQYF.

In its sample, this clonotype was seen many times. V gene TRBV11-2 combines with J gene TRBJ1-2; D uncertain. The V gene lost 1 base and the J gene lost 2 bases, with 8 bases spanning the gap. Per germline, CDR1 SGHAT and CDR2 FQNNGV. This CDR3 has 14 amino acids. The CDR3, as DNA: TGTGCCAGCAGCTTAGTGTACGGGAACTATGGCTACACCTTC. Translated: CASSLVYGNYGYTF.

Many counts were recorded for this clonotype. This sequence joins TRBV10-3 and TRBJ1-6; unclear D gene. V lost 0 bases and J 7 bases, leaving 4 bases between the germline ends. CDR3 size: 13 residues. The germline CDR1 and CDR2 sequences are ENHRY and SYGVKD. CDR3 DNA sequence: TGTGCCATCAGTGAGTCCGAGAATTCACCCCTCCACTTT. This sequence encodes CAISESENSPLHF.

This clonotype has a count of ten or more. The V gene is TRBV13, the J gene TRBJ1-5; 7 positions agree with TRBD1. The trim removed 4 bases at V and 1 base at J, leaving 4 bases unmatched. From germline, CDR1 is PRHDT and CDR2 FYEKMQ (reference sequence). This CDR3 comprises 15 residues. CDR3 nucleotide sequence: TGTGCCAGCAGCTCACAGGGGAACAGCAATCAGCCCCAGCATTTT. Its protein product is CASSSQGNSNQPQHF.

This clonotype was recorded at least ten times. CDR3 in DNA: TGTGCCAGCAGTTGGACAGAGGAATATGGCTACACCTTC. Translating gives CASSWTEEYGYTF. V gene TRBV6-2 or TRBV6-3 combines with J gene TRBJ1-2; the D gene is possibly TRBD1 (6 bases). Trimming cost V 4 bases and J 5 bases, with 11 bases left between them. Germline-derived CDR1 and CDR2 are MNHEY and SVGEGT. This CDR3 is built from 13 residues.

This clonotype was found many times. V is TRBV12-3 or TRBV12-4 and J is TRBJ2-3; D gene uncertain. Trimming took off 5 bases at V and 5 bases at J, with 8 bases between the two ends. The CDR3 consists of 12 residues. The CDR3 DNA follows: TGTGCCAGCAGTCCCCCTAGAGATACGCAGTATTTT. It specifies CASSPPRDTQYF.

The J gene is TRBJ1-2, the V gene TRBV2; TRBD1 agrees at 7 bases. After removal of 6 bases from V and 8 bases from J, the junction contained 12 bases not matched to a gene. The CDR3 length is 14 residues. In germline, CDR1 is SNHLY, CDR2 FYNNEI. The CDR3 loop reads CASSVRGGTAGYTF. The DNA for the CDR3 is TGTGCCAGCAGCGTAAGGGGTGGGACAGCCGGCTACACCTTC. The full variable domain, rest sourced from reference TRBV2 and TRBJ1-2, is EPEVTQTPSHQVTQMGQEVILRCVPISNHLYFYWYRQILGQKVEFLVSFYNNEISEKSEIFDDQFSVERPDGSNFTLKIRSTKLEDSAMYFCASSVRGGTAGYTFGSGTRLTVV.

This clonotype was picked up many times. The V call is TRBV12-3 or TRBV12-4, the J call TRBJ1-3, with TRBD1 as a possible D gene (5 bases). The CDR3 spans 17 residues. Trimming took off 4 bases at V and 0 bases at J, with 16 bases between the two ends. CDR3 protein: CASSSLLGRPSGNTIYF. CDR3 bases: TGTGCCAGCAGTTCCCTCTTGGGACGGCCCTCTGGAAACACCATATATTTT.

Many counts were recorded for this clonotype. The chain is built from TRBV11-2 and TRBJ2-1, with TRBD2 matching over 10 bases. The CDR3 is 15 residues long. CDR1 and CDR2 from the germline V gene are SGHAT and FQNNGV. V shed 3 bases, J shed 4 bases, and the junction held 3 bases outside the gene matches. The CDR3 sequence is CASSFLAGAYNEQFF. The CDR3 coding sequence is TGTGCCAGCAGCTTCCTAGCGGGAGCTTACAATGAGCAGTTCTTC.

This clonotype appeared many times. The gene calls are TRBV29-1 and TRBJ2-1; possibly TRBD2 for D (6 bases). The CDR3 contains 14 residues. Germline CDR1 and CDR2: SQVTM and ANQGSEA. V was clipped by 3 bases and J by 10 bases, with 19 bases between them. Written as DNA, the CDR3 is TGCAGCGTTGACGACGGTAGCGGAGATTCGGAGCAGTTCTTC. As protein: CSVDDGSGDSEQFF.

This clonotype was detected ten times or more. The genes are TRBV2 and TRBJ1-5, with D unclear. Trimming shortened V by 2 bases and J by 7 bases, and 12 bases separated the two germline ends. Per germline, CDR1 SNHLY and CDR2 FYNNEI. The CDR3 is 14 amino acids. The CDR3 DNA follows: TGTGCCAGCAGTGAAACGTCGGGTGAGCAGCCCCAGCATTTT. Translation gives CASSETSGEQPQHF.

This clonotype was seen ten or more times. This chain joins TRBV7-3 and TRBJ2-1; 7 nucleotides agree with TRBD1. V was clipped by 1 base and J by 1 base; unmatched bases: 4. Germline V gene data show CDR1 as SGHTA and CDR2 as FQGTGA. The CDR3 runs 16 residues. The CDR3 bases are TGTGCCAGCAGCTTAATAGGGGGCGCTTCCTACAATGAGCAGTTCTTC. The encoded protein is CASSLIGGASYNEQFF.

This sequence joins TRBV29-1 and TRBJ1-1, with a tentative D call TRBD1 (5 bases). V was cut by 7 bases and J by 3 bases, with 9 bases left in between. There are 11 residues in the CDR3. The germline CDR1 and CDR2 sequences are SQVTM and ANQGSEA. CDR3 protein: CSGGADTEAFF. CDR3 bases: TGCAGCGGAGGGGCGGACACTGAAGCTTTCTTT.

This clonotype was detected ten times or more. The chain recombines TRBV4-1 with TRBJ2-7; TRBD1 might be the D (5 bases). Looked up from germline, CDR1 is MGHRA and CDR2 is YSYEKL. V was shortened by 1 base and J by 7 bases, with 14 bases between the two germline ends. This CDR3 has 14 amino acids. CDR3 loop: CASSQGLRGVEQYV. The CDR3 region has the DNA TGCGCCAGCAGCCAAGGTCTTAGGGGCGTTGAGCAGTACGTC.

This clonotype has a count of ten or more. The V gene is TRBV5-1, the J gene TRBJ2-3; D is ambiguous. V was cut by 7 bases and J by 0 bases, with 12 bases left in between. Germline CDR1 and CDR2: SGHRS and YFSETQ. The CDR3 runs 14 residues. CDR3 coding DNA: TGCGCCAGCCAAGGGCTCCAGAGCACAGATACGCAGTATTTT. Protein: CASQGLQSTDTQYF.

Only one count was recorded for this clonotype. The junction and the germline gene differ at one end; a read error may be behind it. The V gene is TRBV4-3, the J gene TRBJ2-3; D is unresolved. CDR3 length: 13 residues. Germline CDR1 LGHNA, CDR2 YSLEER. The DNA for the CDR3 is TGCGCCAGCAGCGAAAAAGGCACAGATACGCAGTGTTTT. Its protein product is CASSEKGTDTQCF.

Many counts were recorded for this clonotype. The chain couples TRBV2 to TRBJ1-3; D remains ambiguous. Deletions cut 2 bases from V and 0 bases from J, with 11 bases between. Germline-derived CDR1 and CDR2 are SNHLY and FYNNEI. CDR3 length: 16 residues. CDR3 amino acids: CASSESGRSSGNTIYF. In DNA, the CDR3 is TGTGCCAGCAGTGAAAGCGGGCGGAGCTCTGGAAACACCATATATTTT.